The 5 T cell receptor beta chains below all came from one sample that was sequenced in a study of OX40 agonist ivuxolimab in advanced cancers. The table came from immunoSEQ multiplex PCR; TCRdb's copy has only in-frame clones and leaves some out. The sample records 50,000 to 70,000 clones, around 86% being singletons. This material consisted of CD4+ or CD8+ T cells sorted from blood, taken in a trial of the OX40 agonist ivuxolimab. These receptors were taken from an adult with an advanced solid tumor such as melanoma, head and neck, liver or kidney cancer.

This chain joins TRBV6-5 and TRBJ1-6; 7 bases fit TRBD1. The CDR3 consists of 15 residues. Germline CDR1 reads MNHEY; CDR2 reads SVGAGI. With 6 bases clipped from V and 5 bases from J, the junction kept 7 bases outside the gene matches. The CDR3 sequence: CASRGDRVHNSPLHF. CDR3 DNA sequence: TGTGCCAGCAGGGGGGACAGAGTCCATAATTCACCCCTCCACTTT.

The V call is TRBV2, the J call TRBJ2-7; D not resolved. Trimming took off 4 bases at V and 3 bases at J, with 16 bases between the two ends. The CDR3 extends over 15 amino acids. The V gene's germline CDR1 is SNHLY and CDR2 FYNNEI. CDR3 coding DNA: TGTGCCAGCAGTGTCGCGACCCCCCGCGACTACGAGCAGTACTTC. Amino acid sequence: CASSVATPRDYEQYF. The whole variable domain, filled in from reference TRBV2 and TRBJ2-7, reads EPEVTQTPSHQVTQMGQEVILRCVPISNHLYFYWYRQILGQKVEFLVSFYNNEISEKSEIFDDQFSVERPDGSNFTLKIRSTKLEDSAMYFCASSVATPRDYEQYFGPGTRLTVT.

The chain uses TRBV11-3 and TRBJ2-2; 7 positions match TRBD1. This CDR3 is built from 14 residues. J lost 0 bases, V lost 6 bases, and 1 base had no gene match. Germline CDR1 reads SGHNT; CDR2 reads YENEEA. CDR3 in DNA: TGTGCCAGCAGTGGGACAGCGAACACCGGGGAGCTGTTTTTT. As protein: CASSGTANTGELFF. Full variable domain (missing parts from reference TRBV11-3 and TRBJ2-2): EAGVVQSPRYKIIEKKQPVAFWCNPISGHNTLYWYLQNLGQGPELLIRYENEEAVDDSQLPKDRFSAERLKGVDSTLKIQPAELGDSAVYLCASSGTANTGELFFGEGSRLTVL.

The J gene is TRBJ2-3, the V gene TRBV5-4; 8 bases line up with TRBD1. V was clipped by 0 bases and J by 4 bases; unmatched bases: 4. Germline-derived CDR1 and CDR2 are SGHNT and YYREEE (reference sequence). This CDR3 contains 15 residues. The CDR3 loop is CASSLGQGPPDTQYF. DNA of the CDR3: TGTGCCAGCAGCTTGGGACAGGGGCCCCCAGATACGCAGTATTTT.

The chain couples TRBV13 to TRBJ2-7; TRBD1 aligns across 10 bases. The CDR3 totals 16 residues. The germline gives CDR1 PRHDT, CDR2 FYEKMQ (reference sequence). The junction had 11 bases not matched to a gene; V was cut back by 5 bases and J by 4 bases. CDR3 DNA: TGTGCCAGCAGCCCGGGGACAGGGGACTACTTTTACGAGCAGTACTTC. This gives the protein CASSPGTGDYFYEQYF. Variable domain in full (rest from reference TRBV13 and TRBJ2-7): AAGVIQSPRHLIKEKRETATLKCYPIPRHDTVYWYQQGPGQDPQFLISFYEKMQSDKGSIPDRFSAQQFSDYHSELNMSSLELGDSALYFCASSPGTGDYFYEQYFGPGTRLTVT.